A selection of T cell receptor beta chains follows, all from one sample in a study of blood T cell repertoires in COVID-19. TCRdb keeps only in-frame clones here, not all; method: immunoSEQ multiplex PCR. The repertoire holds approximately 150,000 clones, with more than 65% as singletons. What was sequenced was peripheral blood. These receptors originate from a woman between 50 and 59 years old in a cohort sampled during active or convalescent COVID-19. Each CDR3 is given with its conserved first and last residue. The D gene is left open where the match is weak. A row's size may be missing; if present it is once, few, many or a size class.

V gene	D gene	clone size	J gene	CDR3 DNA	CDR3 protein
TRBV27	TRBD2	few	TRBJ2-1	TGTGCCAGCAGTCGCAATCTAGCGGGGGGGCACGATGAGCAGTTCTTC	CASSRNLAGGHDEQFF
TRBV7-2	-	-	TRBJ1-2	TGTGCCAGCAGTCGTGACTTGCTCTATGGCTACACCTTC	CASSRDLLYGYTF
TRBV13	-	-	TRBJ1-5	TGTGCCAGCAGCCGACTAGGCCATCAGCCCCAGCATTTT	CASSRLGHQPQHF
TRBV6-5	-	few	TRBJ1-4	TGTGCCAGCAGAACCGGGACACTCCGGGGTGAAAAACTGTTTTTT	CASRTGTLRGEKLFF
TRBV10-3	-	-	TRBJ2-5	TGTGCCATCAGTGAGGGAGGACAAGAGACCCAGTACTTC	CAISEGGQETQYF
TRBV7-8	-	-	TRBJ2-2	TGTGCCAGCAGCTTAGCTACCAGGGGAACCGGGGAGCTGTTTTTT	CASSLATRGTGELFF
TRBV18	-	-	TRBJ1-1	TGTGCCAGCTCACCACCCGCGGACAGTGAAGCTTTCTTT	CASSPPADSEAFF
TRBV21-1	-	once	TRBJ1-6	TGTGCCAGCAGCAAATGGGTTACAGGGGAACCGCCTAGCTCCTATAATTCACCCCTCCACTTT	CASSKWVTGEPPSSYNSPLHF
TRBV7-9	TRBD1	-	TRBJ1-4	TGTGCCAGCAGCTTACAGGGGGCCCGGGCTAATGAAAAACTGTTTTTT	CASSLQGARANEKLFF
TRBV7-3	-	-	TRBJ2-1	TGTGCCAGCAGCCCTAAACCCGATAGAGGGATCGGATACAATGAGCAGTTCTTC	CASSPKPDRGIGYNEQFF
TRBV27	TRBD1	-	TRBJ1-2	TGTGCCAGCAGTTCCGGGACAGGGGCCTATGGCTACACCTTC	CASSSGTGAYGYTF
TRBV29-1	-	-	TRBJ1-3	TGCAGCGCAACGTGGAGCTCTGGAAACACCATATATTTT	CSATWSSGNTIYF
TRBV7-5	-	-	TRBJ2-7	TGTGCCAGAAGCTTCGGACCGGGACAGGTCACCTACGAGCAGTACTTC	CARSFGPGQVTYEQYF
TRBV7-3	-	medium-sized	TRBJ2-1	TGTGCCAGCAGCTCACAGGGAAATGAGCAGTTCTTC	CASSSQGNEQFF
TRBV29-1	TRBD1	-	TRBJ2-1	TGCAGGGCCGGGACAGCGATACACAATGAGCAGTTCTTC	CRAGTAIHNEQFF
TRBV10-3	-	-	TRBJ2-4	TGTGCCATCAGTGATGGGGCAGGGGGGAAAAACATTCAGTACTTC	CAISDGAGGKNIQYF
TRBV7-9	TRBD1	-	TRBJ1-5	TGTGCCAGCAGCTTATCCGGGACAGGGCTAGGGCAGCCCCAGCATTTT	CASSLSGTGLGQPQHF
TRBV7-8	TRBD1	-	TRBJ1-5	TGTGCCAGCAGCAATATGCCGGGACAGATCAATCAGCCCCAGCATTTT	CASSNMPGQINQPQHF
TRBV5-1	TRBD1	-	TRBJ1-2	TGCGCCAGCAGCTCGGAGGGACAGGGAAAAAACTATGGCTACACCTTC	CASSSEGQGKNYGYTF
TRBV9	-	-	TRBJ1-3	TGTGCCAGCAGCGTAGCGGACAGCCTAGCCTCTGGAAACACCATATATTTT	CASSVADSLASGNTIYF
TRBV18	-	-	TRBJ1-1	TGTGCCAGCTCATCGGACAGCCTCATGAACACTGAAGCTTTCTTT	CASSSDSLMNTEAFF
TRBV29-1	TRBD1	-	TRBJ2-5	TGCAGCGTTGACCTCCACAGGGGGCTCCAAGAGACCCAGTACTTC	CSVDLHRGLQETQYF
TRBV11-2	-	-	TRBJ1-1	TGTGCCAGCAGCTTAAGACTGACTGAGGGCACTGAAGCTTTCTTT	CASSLRLTEGTEAFF
TRBV15	TRBD1	-	TRBJ2-7	TGTGCCACCAGCAGAGACGGGACAGGGGGCCTCCCCTACGAGCAGTACTTC	CATSRDGTGGLPYEQYF
TRBV13	TRBD2	-	TRBJ2-2	TGTGCCAGCAGCAAGAGACTAGCGGGGTCCAACACCGGGGAGCTGTTTTTT	CASSKRLAGSNTGELFF
TRBV5-8	TRBD1	-	TRBJ1-2	TGTGCCAGCAGACCGGGACAGGGGCCTGATAACACCTTC	CASRPGQGPDNTF
TRBV6-2/TRBV6-3	-	-	TRBJ2-7	TGTGCCAGCAGCACAAGGAGGGCGGTCTCCTACGAGCAGTACTTC	CASSTRRAVSYEQYF
TRBV5-1	-	-	TRBJ1-1	TGCGCCAGCAGATTACAACAGGGGAACACTGAAGCTTTCTTT	CASRLQQGNTEAFF
TRBV2	-	-	TRBJ2-7	TGTGCCAGCAGTGTTAACAGGGGAGGTAACGAGCAGTACTTC	CASSVNRGGNEQYF
TRBV28	-	-	TRBJ1-1	TGTGCCAGCAGTTTAAGATCTGTTAGGGGCGGCAAGAACACTGAAGCTTTCTTT	CASSLRSVRGGKNTEAFF
TRBV4-1	-	-	TRBJ2-7	TGCGCCAGCAGCCAGTCTTCGTTCGGCGGGGCCTACGAGCAGTACTTC	CASSQSSFGGAYEQYF
TRBV7-9	-	-	TRBJ1-1	TGTGCCAGCAGCTTAGGCGTAAGGACAGACATGAACACTGAAGCTTTCTTT	CASSLGVRTDMNTEAFF
TRBV29-1	TRBD1	-	TRBJ2-2	TGCAGCGCCAGGGACAGATCGAACACCGGGGAGCTGTTTTTT	CSARDRSNTGELFF
TRBV7-6	TRBD2	-	TRBJ2-1	TGTGCCAGCAGCTTAGAGGCCAGCGGGGGGCCGGGTGAGCAGTTCTTC	CASSLEASGGPGEQFF
TRBV5-6	-	-	TRBJ1-1	TGTGCCAGCAGCCTTCCTAACACTGAAGCTTTCTTT	CASSLPNTEAFF
TRBV24-1	TRBD1	few	TRBJ2-5	TGTGCCACCAGTGATCCCAGGGGGCGAGAGACCCAGTACTTC	CATSDPRGRETQYF
TRBV21-1	-	-	TRBJ2-1	TGTGCCAGCAGCAAAGTTGGCGGGCACAATGAGCAGTTCTTC	CASSKVGGHNEQFF
TRBV5-1	-	-	TRBJ1-2	TGCGCCAGCACCCGGGAGGGGTCCACCTTTGGCCCTAACTATGGCTACACCTTC	CASTREGSTFGPNYGYTF
TRBV27	TRBD1	-	TRBJ1-5	TGTGCCAGCAGTTGGGACAGCTATAGCAATCAGCCCCAGCATTTT	CASSWDSYSNQPQHF
TRBV6-6	TRBD2	-	TRBJ2-7	TGTGCCATTGGACTAGCGGGGGAGACCTACGAGCAGTACTTC	CAIGLAGETYEQYF